This T cell receptor beta chain originates from a study of shared clonotypes between healthy human individuals. Study details: Donors were a couple of women and a few men aged 18 to 49. Study-wide findings and caveats: The rarefaction results pointed to incomplete sorted-subset sequencing despite large depth.

As concerns this clone: What it binds is not known.

Unmatched junction bases numbered 7, after V lost 0 bases and J lost 8 bases. CDR3 size: 16 residues. Per the germline V gene, CDR1 is LGHNA and CDR2 is YNFKEQ. Original data processing: From ImmunoSEQ came sequences covering only the junction and carrying no quality scores, so filtering differed. Profiled with immunoSEQ multiplex PCR; TCRdb holds only in-frame clones, not every one. The V and J calls and the clone size are those of that table, but D and trimming were determined from the DNA. The sample has about 2.4 million clones, more than 80% seen once. The sequencing input was naive CD4+ T cells sorted from blood. Documented subset: CD45RA+ positively selected. This chain links TRBV4-2 with TRBJ2-1; 10 bases are shared with TRBD2. This receptor was taken from a man aged 18 to 35 in good health. CDR3 in DNA: TGTGCCAGCAGCCAAGATGGGCTAGCGGGGGCGGATGAGCAGTTCTTC. It yields the protein CASSQDGLAGADEQFF.